Listed below are T cell receptor beta chains from one sample, sequenced in a study of blood T cell repertoires in COVID-19. TCRdb's table, derived via immunoSEQ multiplex PCR, lists solely in-frame clones and lacks some. In the table there are 400,000 to 550,000 clones, around 89% of which are singletons. Sequencing used peripheral blood. These receptors originate from a woman in her twenties or thirties with acute or convalescent COVID-19. Each CDR3 is given with its conserved first and last residue. A D gene is named only where the DNA matches it firmly. A row's size may be missing; if present it is once, few, many or a size class.

. | TRBD1 | TRBJ2-5 | TRBV7-9 | CASSTKRQGMQETQYF | TGTGCCAGCAGCACCAAGCGACAGGGGATGCAAGAGACCCAGTACTTC
many | TRBD1 | TRBJ2-2 | TRBV5-1 | CASSKDRDSGELFF | TGCGCCAGCAGCAAGGACAGGGACTCCGGGGAGCTGTTTTTT
. | . | TRBJ1-2 | TRBV7-3 | CASSPGPGSDKNGYTF | TGTGCCAGCAGCCCGGGTCCAGGGTCAGACAAAAATGGCTACACCTTC
. | TRBD2 | TRBJ2-7 | TRBV4-1 | CASSQWGGDSYEQYF | TGCGCCAGCAGCCAATGGGGGGGAGACTCCTACGAGCAGTACTTC
. | TRBD1 | TRBJ1-2 | TRBV12-3/TRBV12-4 | CASSLQGASPYTF | TGTGCCAGCAGTTTGCAGGGGGCGAGTCCGTACACCTTC
once | . | TRBJ1-1 | TRBV3-1/TRBV3-2 | CASSQDPVNTEAFF | TGTGCCAGCAGCCAAGATCCAGTGAACACTGAAGCTTTCTTT
. | . | TRBJ2-3 | TRBV4-1 | CASSQPRGAHTDTQYF | TGCGCCAGCAGCCAACCGCGGGGCGCCCACACAGATACGCAGTATTTT
. | TRBD2 | TRBJ2-7 | TRBV5-5 | CASSLVGGGREQYF | TGTGCCAGCAGCTTGGTGGGCGGGGGTCGGGAGCAGTACTTC
. | TRBD2 | TRBJ2-7 | TRBV23-1 | CASSQSAPSGGVWEQYF | TGCGCCAGCAGTCAATCGGCCCCTAGCGGGGGCGTTTGGGAGCAGTACTTC
few | . | TRBJ1-6 | TRBV14 | CASSQVGPGAGISPLHF | TGTGCCAGCAGCCAAGTGGGGCCAGGGGCTGGAATTTCACCCCTCCACTTT
. | . | TRBJ2-7 | TRBV6-5 | CASQTDSDEQYF | TGTGCCTCCCAGACGGACAGTGACGAGCAGTACTTC
. | TRBD1 | TRBJ2-2 | TRBV5-4 | CASSFRGQGTGELFF | TGTGCCAGCAGCTTTAGGGGACAGGGTACCGGGGAGCTGTTTTTT
. | . | TRBJ2-6 | TRBV2 | CASTGDVSGANVLTF | TGTGCCAGCACTGGAGATGTCTCTGGGGCCAACGTCCTGACTTTC
. | . | TRBJ1-1 | TRBV6-5 | CASNDAGRANTEAFF | TGTGCCAGCAACGACGCGGGGAGGGCGAACACTGAAGCTTTCTTT
. | . | TRBJ1-2 | TRBV6-5 | CASSYSKSLYGYTF | TGTGCCAGCAGTTACTCGAAAAGTCTATATGGCTACACCTTC
. | TRBD1 | TRBJ1-1 | TRBV6-5 | CASNRQGMNTEAFF | TGTGCCAGCAACAGACAGGGCATGAACACTGAAGCTTTCTTT
. | TRBD2 | TRBJ2-7 | TRBV28 | CASSLTGGGSYF | TGTGCCAGCAGTTTAACTGGGGGGGGGTCGTACTTC
few | . | TRBJ1-2 | TRBV27 | CASRTGGSGYTF | TGTGCCAGCAGGACAGGAGGCTCCGGCTACACCTTC
once | . | TRBJ1-3 | TRBV7-9 | CASSLYGVSGNTIYF | TGTGCCAGCAGCTTATATGGAGTCTCTGGAAACACCATATATTTT
. | TRBD1 | TRBJ2-1 | TRBV5-6 | CASSRAGTGIQEQFF | TGTGCCAGCAGCAGGGCCGGGACAGGGATACAAGAGCAGTTCTTC
. | . | TRBJ2-1 | TRBV3-1/TRBV3-2 | CASSQDLINNEQFF | TGTGCCAGCAGCCAAGATCTTATTAACAATGAGCAGTTCTTC
. | TRBD1 | TRBJ2-1 | TRBV19 | CASDNRDRGYNEQFF | TGTGCCAGTGATAACCGGGACAGGGGCTACAATGAGCAGTTCTTC
. | TRBD1 | TRBJ1-2 | TRBV24-1 | CATSPGQSPLTF | TGTGCCACCAGTCCGGGACAGTCTCCCCTCACCTTC
. | TRBD2 | TRBJ2-2 | TRBV13 | CASSWERGDDTGELFF | TGTGCCAGCAGCTGGGAGCGGGGGGATGACACCGGGGAGCTGTTTTTT
. | . | TRBJ1-4 | TRBV5-1 | CASSLASDEKLFF | TGCGCCAGCAGCTTGGCCTCAGATGAAAAACTGTTTTTT